These T cell receptor beta chains were read from a single sample in a study of T cell repertoires in cytomegalovirus infection. Their antigens are not known. TCRdb processed the reads anew with MiXCR; each CDR3 protein has one entry. The table lists 750,000 to 950,000 distinct CDR3 sequences, almost 30% of them singletons. The sample consisted of cultured CD8+ T cells from PBMCs, taken from culture after CMV antigen stimulation. The receptors come from a human donor in good health (CMV status not recorded). Some clones in this sample may be carry-over from other donors' samples. Both conserved end residues are part of each CDR3. Each record gives: clone size, V gene, J gene, D gene, CDR3 DNA, CDR3 protein. The D gene is left open where the match is weak. The size entry is marked missing in some rows and otherwise reads once, few, many or a size class.

many	TRBV7-2	TRBJ1-2	TRBD1	TGTGCCAGCAAAGTAGGGGGCTTAGGTTGCTACACCTTC	CASKVGGLGCYTF
few	TRBV19	TRBJ1-4	TRBD1	TGTGCCAGCCGCGACAGGGGCCTTAATGAAAAACTGTTTTTT	CASRDRGLNEKLFF
few	TRBV10-3	TRBJ1-1	TRBD1	TGTGCCATCACCCAAACCCGGGACAGGGTGGGGGGAACTGAAGCTTTCTTT	CAITQTRDRVGGTEAFF
-	TRBV6-5	TRBJ2-3	-	TGTGCCAGCAGTTACTCCCCGGACTGGACGCGGGCAGATACGCAGTATTTT	CASSYSPDWTRADTQYF
-	TRBV6-2/TRBV6-3	TRBJ2-3	TRBD2	TGTGCCAGCAGTCAACCGTCGACTAGCGGGGGGATTCGGGATACGCAGTATTTT	CASSQPSTSGGIRDTQYF
-	TRBV28	TRBJ2-5	TRBD2	TGTGCCAGCGGCGTGACTAGCGGGGTGGTAGAGACCCAGTACTTC	CASGVTSGVVETQYF
few	TRBV12-3/TRBV12-4	TRBJ2-5	-	TGTGCCAGCAGGGATGCTTTGGAGACCCAGTACTTC	CASRDALETQYF
few	TRBV7-9	TRBJ1-6	-	TGTGCCAGCAGCCCGCTCGGGGGAGTCAGGGTCAATTCACCCCTCCACTTT	CASSPLGGVRVNSPLHF
many	TRBV7-6	TRBJ2-5	TRBD1	TGTGCCAGCAGCGCATCGACAGGGTTCCAAGAGACCCAGTACTTC	CASSASTGFQETQYF
-	TRBV7-6	TRBJ2-2	-	TGTGCCAGCAGCAATAGTCGGGACCCCGGGGAGCTGTTTTTT	CASSNSRDPGELFF
-	TRBV6-2/TRBV6-3	TRBJ1-2	TRBD1	TGTGCCAGCAGTTACTCGACGGACAGGTCTTTATTCTATGGCTACACCTTC	CASSYSTDRSLFYGYTF
few	TRBV4-1	TRBJ1-6	-	TGCGCCAGCAGCCAAGACACGGGGGCCTATAATTCACCCCTCCACTTT	CASSQDTGAYNSPLHF
-	TRBV6-8	TRBJ2-7	TRBD1	TGTGCCAGCAGTTACAAATGGACAGGGAAAACCTACGAGCAGTACTTC	CASSYKWTGKTYEQYF
-	TRBV28	TRBJ1-5	-	TGTGCCAGCATCTCCGGGAGCAATCAGCCCCAGCATTTT	CASISGSNQPQHF
-	TRBV5-8	TRBJ1-1	TRBD1	TGTGCCAGCAGCTTCGGGACAGGGGATTGGACTGAAGCTTTCTTT	CASSFGTGDWTEAFF
few	TRBV4-2	TRBJ2-3	TRBD2	TGTGCCAGCAGCCAAGATCGGGGGGGGAGCACAGATACGCAGTATTTT	CASSQDRGGSTDTQYF
once	TRBV12-3/TRBV12-4	TRBJ1-3	-	TGTGCCAGCATTTTACCTCTTCGGGCCTTCTCAGAGAACACCATATATTTT	CASILPLRAFSENTIYF
few	TRBV6-6	TRBJ2-7	-	TGTGCCAGCAGTGGGCGCAGGGTATACGAGCAGTACTTC	CASSGRRVYEQYF
few	TRBV12-3/TRBV12-4	TRBJ1-2	-	TGTGCCAGCAGCCCGAATCCCAACTATGGCTACACCTTC	CASSPNPNYGYTF
-	TRBV7-9	TRBJ1-1	TRBD1	TGTGCCAGCAGCTCCTGGACAGGCTCGAACACTGAAGCTTTCTTT	CASSSWTGSNTEAFF
-	TRBV4-1	TRBJ2-1	TRBD1	TGCGCCAGCAGCCAACCAGTAGGGACAGGATACAATGAGCAGTTCTTC	CASSQPVGTGYNEQFF
once	TRBV29-1	TRBJ1-2	-	TGCAGCGTTGAGAAAGGGGACATCTCCTATGGCTACACCTTC	CSVEKGDISYGYTF
-	TRBV29-1	TRBJ2-1	TRBD2	TGCAGCGCCCTCCTAGGACAGGCTAGCGGGGGGGACTACAATGAGCAGTTCTTC	CSALLGQASGGDYNEQFF
-	TRBV6-5	TRBJ2-2	TRBD2	TGTGCCAGCAATCCTTTAGCGGGGGGCCCCCCGAACACCGGGGAGCTGTTTTTT	CASNPLAGGPPNTGELFF
few	TRBV19	TRBJ2-7	-	TGTGCCAGTAGCTCGGCGGACGGATCCCCTTACGAGCAGTACTTC	CASSSADGSPYEQYF
few	TRBV20-1	TRBJ1-1	-	TGCAGTGCTAGAGGATTGGCCGGGACGATGAACACTGAAGCTTTCTTT	CSARGLAGTMNTEAFF
-	TRBV11-2	TRBJ2-2	TRBD2	TGTGCCAGCACCCTTAGCCGTACTAGCGGGGGGGCGTTAGGGGAGCTGTTTTTT	CASTLSRTSGGALGELFF
-	TRBV25-1	TRBJ1-2	-	TGTGCCAGCAGTGAGGGCAGGCGCTATGGCTACACCTTC	CASSEGRRYGYTF
many	TRBV7-6	TRBJ2-1	-	TGTGCCAGCAGCTTAAGTCGGCCCCCCTACAATGAGCAGTTCTTC	CASSLSRPPYNEQFF
-	TRBV28	TRBJ2-1	-	TGTGCCAGCAGTCCCGGACAGACCTCCTACAATGAGCAGTTCTTC	CASSPGQTSYNEQFF
few	TRBV6-1	TRBJ2-7	-	TGTGCCAGCGGACCCGGGTTGCCCTACGAGCAGTACTTC	CASGPGLPYEQYF
-	TRBV20-1	TRBJ1-2	-	TGCAGTGCTAGAGACCCGACAGAATATGGCTACACCTTC	CSARDPTEYGYTF
-	TRBV6-1	TRBJ1-5	-	TGTGCCAGCAGTGAAAAGGTACTTTATAGCAATCAGCCCCAGCATTTT	CASSEKVLYSNQPQHF
-	TRBV4-3	TRBJ2-2	TRBD2	TGCGCCAGCAGCCCCAGGACTAGCCCCACCGGGGAGCTGTTTTTT	CASSPRTSPTGELFF
few	TRBV29-1	TRBJ2-1	TRBD2	TGCAGCGTCGTGTGGGTAGCGGGGGCCCCTAGTGAGCAGTTCTTC	CSVVWVAGAPSEQFF
-	TRBV6-1	TRBJ2-1	-	TGTGCCAGCAGTCCTCCGGGACGGAGCAATGAGCAGTTCTTC	CASSPPGRSNEQFF
few	TRBV7-3	TRBJ1-6	-	TGTGCCAGGGCTTTAGCTCCGGATTCACCCCTCCACTTT	CARALAPDSPLHF
-	TRBV5-1	TRBJ2-2	TRBD1	TGCGCCAGCAACCCAGGGACAGGGGGCTCCGGGGAGCTGTTTTTT	CASNPGTGGSGELFF
-	TRBV4-1	TRBJ1-1	-	TGCGCCAGCAGCCAAGATATAGGGGAAGGGACTGAAGCTTTCTTT	CASSQDIGEGTEAFF
-	TRBV5-1	TRBJ1-1	-	TGCGCCATCAGCTTGGGTCGGATTAAGAACACTGAAGCTTTCTTT	CAISLGRIKNTEAFF
few	TRBV11-2	TRBJ1-6	TRBD1	TGTGCCAGCAGCTTAGAGGACAGGGTCAATTCACCCCTCCACTTT	CASSLEDRVNSPLHF
-	TRBV6-2/TRBV6-3	TRBJ1-1	TRBD1	TGTGCCAGCAGTTGGGACAGGGTCTCGGGAATCACTGAAGCTTTCTTT	CASSWDRVSGITEAFF
-	TRBV7-2	TRBJ2-7	-	TGTGCCAGCAGCTTAGTTAGAGGGGGAGTCTTCTACGAGCAGTACTTC	CASSLVRGGVFYEQYF
many	TRBV9	TRBJ2-2	-	TGTGCCAGCAGCGCGCCCCTGACGCGAGCGAACACCGGGGAGCTGTTTTTT	CASSAPLTRANTGELFF
few	TRBV6-2/TRBV6-3	TRBJ1-1	-	TGTGCCAGCAGTTATTTTCCGGGGTTGGAGGCTTTCTTT	CASSYFPGLEAFF
many	TRBV6-5	TRBJ2-5	-	TGTGCCAGCAGTTACGAGGCTGGCGAGACCCAGTACTTC	CASSYEAGETQYF
-	TRBV7-8	TRBJ1-6	-	TGTGCCAGCAGCTTAGAGTCCAGCTCCTATAATTCACCCCTCCACTTT	CASSLESSSYNSPLHF
-	TRBV29-1	TRBJ2-3	-	TGCAGCGTTGTACCGGGATTGGGCACAGATACGCAGTATTTT	CSVVPGLGTDTQYF
-	TRBV20-1	TRBJ1-4	TRBD1	TGCAGTGCTAGAGATCGGACAGGGATTAATGAAAAACTGTTTTTT	CSARDRTGINEKLFF
many	TRBV7-8	TRBJ1-5	TRBD1	TGTGCCAGCAGCTCCGAGGGACAGATTAATCAGCCCCAGCATTTT	CASSSEGQINQPQHF
many	TRBV7-6	TRBJ2-7	TRBD1	TGTGCCAGCAGCCCGTCTGACAGGGGGTCCCCCTACGAGCAGTACTTC	CASSPSDRGSPYEQYF
many	TRBV7-2	TRBJ2-2	-	TGTGCCAGCAGCTTAGATGACACCGGGGAGCTGTTTTTT	CASSLDDTGELFF
-	TRBV7-2	TRBJ2-3	TRBD2	TGTGCCAGCAGCTCTCTCGGGGGGCGCGCTAGCGGGGGGGTTAGCACAGATACGCAGTATTTT	CASSSLGGRASGGVSTDTQYF
-	TRBV7-6	TRBJ2-5	TRBD1	TGTGCCAGCAGCCCAAAAAACAGGGGCCAAGAGACCCAGTACTTC	CASSPKNRGQETQYF